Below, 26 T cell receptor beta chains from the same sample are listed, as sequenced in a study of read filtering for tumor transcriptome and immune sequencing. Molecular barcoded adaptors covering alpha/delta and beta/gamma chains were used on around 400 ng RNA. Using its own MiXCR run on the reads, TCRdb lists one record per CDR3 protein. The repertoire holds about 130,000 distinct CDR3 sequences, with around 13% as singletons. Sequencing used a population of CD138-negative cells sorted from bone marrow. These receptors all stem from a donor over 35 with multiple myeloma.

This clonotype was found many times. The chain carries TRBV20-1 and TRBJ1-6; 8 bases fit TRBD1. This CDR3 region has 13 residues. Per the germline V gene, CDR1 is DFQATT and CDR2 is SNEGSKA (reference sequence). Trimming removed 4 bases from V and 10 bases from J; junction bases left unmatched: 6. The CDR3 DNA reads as TGCAGTGCTAAACGGACAGGGTCCTCACCCCTCCACTTT. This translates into CSAKRTGSSPLHF.

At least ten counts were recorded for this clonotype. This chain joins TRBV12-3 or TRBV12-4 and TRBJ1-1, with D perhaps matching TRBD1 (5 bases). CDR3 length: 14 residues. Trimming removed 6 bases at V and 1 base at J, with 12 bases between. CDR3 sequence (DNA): TGTGCCAGCAGCCTCGGACACCCGAACACTGAAGCTTTCTTT. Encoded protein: CASSLGHPNTEAFF.

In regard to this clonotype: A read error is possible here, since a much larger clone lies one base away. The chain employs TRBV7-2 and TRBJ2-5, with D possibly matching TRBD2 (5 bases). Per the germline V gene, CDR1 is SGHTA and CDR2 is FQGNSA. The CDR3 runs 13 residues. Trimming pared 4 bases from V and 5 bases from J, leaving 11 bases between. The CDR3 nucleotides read TGTGCCAGCAGCTCTGAGGTAGCGGAGACCCAGTACTTC. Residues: CASSSEVAETQYF.

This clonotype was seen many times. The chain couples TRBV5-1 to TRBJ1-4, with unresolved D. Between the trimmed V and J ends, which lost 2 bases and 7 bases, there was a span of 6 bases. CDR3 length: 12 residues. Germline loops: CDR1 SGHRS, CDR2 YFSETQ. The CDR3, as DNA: TGCGCCAGCAGCTTTGATTTTGAAAAACTGTTTTTT. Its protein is CASSFDFEKLFF.

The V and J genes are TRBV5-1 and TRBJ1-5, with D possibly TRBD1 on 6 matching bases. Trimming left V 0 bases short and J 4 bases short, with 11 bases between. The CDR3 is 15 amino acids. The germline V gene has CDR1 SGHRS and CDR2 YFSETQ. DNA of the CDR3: TGCGCCAGCAGCTTGGCCCCAGGGGTTAATCAGCCCCAGCATTTT. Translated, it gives CASSLAPGVNQPQHF.

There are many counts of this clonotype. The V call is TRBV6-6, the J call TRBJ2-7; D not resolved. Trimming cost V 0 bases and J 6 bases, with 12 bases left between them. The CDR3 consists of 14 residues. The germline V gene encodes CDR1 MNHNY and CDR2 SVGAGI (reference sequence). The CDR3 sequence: CASSYSKDRSEQYF. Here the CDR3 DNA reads TGTGCCAGCAGTTACTCGAAGGACCGGAGCGAGCAGTACTTC.

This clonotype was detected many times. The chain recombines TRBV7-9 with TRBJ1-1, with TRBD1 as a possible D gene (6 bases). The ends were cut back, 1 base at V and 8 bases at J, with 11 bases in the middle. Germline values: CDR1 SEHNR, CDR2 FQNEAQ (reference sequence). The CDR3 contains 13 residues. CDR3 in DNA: TGTGCCAGCAGCTTAGGAGGACAGCTAGAAGCTTTCTTT. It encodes CASSLGGQLEAFF.

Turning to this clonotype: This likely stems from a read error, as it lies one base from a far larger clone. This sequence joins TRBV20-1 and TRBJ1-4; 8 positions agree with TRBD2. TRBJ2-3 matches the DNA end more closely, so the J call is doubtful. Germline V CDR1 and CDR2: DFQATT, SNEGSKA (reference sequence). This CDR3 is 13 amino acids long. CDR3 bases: TGCAGTGCCAAAGCGGGGGTAACAGATCCGCAGTATTTT. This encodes CSAKAGVTDPQYF.

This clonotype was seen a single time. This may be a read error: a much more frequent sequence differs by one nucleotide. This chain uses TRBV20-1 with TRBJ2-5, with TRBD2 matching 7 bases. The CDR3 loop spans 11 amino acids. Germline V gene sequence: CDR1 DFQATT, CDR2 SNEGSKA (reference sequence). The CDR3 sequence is CRQAGMETQYF. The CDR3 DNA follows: TGCAGACAAGCGGGAATGGAGACCCAGTACTTC.

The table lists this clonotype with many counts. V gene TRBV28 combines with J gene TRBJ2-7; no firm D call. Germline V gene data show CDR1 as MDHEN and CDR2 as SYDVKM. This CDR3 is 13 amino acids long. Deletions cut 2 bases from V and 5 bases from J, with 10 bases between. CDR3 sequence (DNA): TGTGCCAGCAGTTTACTTCCGGATGACGAGCAGTACTTC. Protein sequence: CASSLLPDDEQYF.

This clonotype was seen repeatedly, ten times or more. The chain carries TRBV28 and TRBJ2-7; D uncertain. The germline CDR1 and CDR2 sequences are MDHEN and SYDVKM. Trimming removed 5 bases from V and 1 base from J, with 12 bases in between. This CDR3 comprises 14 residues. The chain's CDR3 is CASSITGLSYEQYF. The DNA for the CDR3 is TGTGCCAGCAGTATAACCGGGCTATCCTACGAGCAGTACTTC.

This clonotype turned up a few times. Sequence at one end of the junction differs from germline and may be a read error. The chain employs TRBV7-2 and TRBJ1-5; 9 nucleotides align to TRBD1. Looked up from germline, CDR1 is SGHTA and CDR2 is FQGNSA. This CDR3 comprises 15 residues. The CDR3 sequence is CAGSFRTGEDQPQHF. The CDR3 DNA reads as TGTGCCGGCAGCTTTAGGACAGGGGAGGATCAGCCCCAGCATTTT.

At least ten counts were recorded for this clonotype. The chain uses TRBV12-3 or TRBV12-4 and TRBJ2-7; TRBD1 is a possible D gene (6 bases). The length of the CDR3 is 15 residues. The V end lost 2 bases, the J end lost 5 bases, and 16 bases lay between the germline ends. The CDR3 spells CASSLPGASFHEQYF. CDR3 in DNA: TGTGCCAGCAGTTTACCAGGGGCGAGCTTCCACGAGCAGTACTTC.

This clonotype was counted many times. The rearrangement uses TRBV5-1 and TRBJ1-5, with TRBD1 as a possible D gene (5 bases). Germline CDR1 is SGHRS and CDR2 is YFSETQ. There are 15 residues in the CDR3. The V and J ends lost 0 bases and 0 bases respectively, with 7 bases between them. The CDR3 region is CASSLVGDSNQPQHF. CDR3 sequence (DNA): TGCGCCAGCAGCTTGGTAGGGGATAGCAATCAGCCCCAGCATTTT.

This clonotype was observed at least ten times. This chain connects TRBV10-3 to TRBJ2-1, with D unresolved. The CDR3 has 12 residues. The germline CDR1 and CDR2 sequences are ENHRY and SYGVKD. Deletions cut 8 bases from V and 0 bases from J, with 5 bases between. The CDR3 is CAIGSSYNEQFF. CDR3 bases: TGTGCCATCGGAAGCTCCTACAATGAGCAGTTCTTC.

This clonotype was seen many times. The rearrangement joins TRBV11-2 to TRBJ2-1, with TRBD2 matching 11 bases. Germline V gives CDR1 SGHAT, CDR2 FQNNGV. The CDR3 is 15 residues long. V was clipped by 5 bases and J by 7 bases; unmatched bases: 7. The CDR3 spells CASSTTSGSGNEQFF. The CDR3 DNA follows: TGTGCCAGCAGCACTACTAGCGGGAGTGGGAATGAGCAGTTCTTC.

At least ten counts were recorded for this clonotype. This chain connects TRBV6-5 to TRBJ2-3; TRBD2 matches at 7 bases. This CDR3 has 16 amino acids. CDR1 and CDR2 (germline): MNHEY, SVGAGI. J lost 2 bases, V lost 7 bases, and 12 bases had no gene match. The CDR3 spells CASTPDWGGVTDTQYF. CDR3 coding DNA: TGTGCCAGCACCCCAGACTGGGGGGGGGTCACAGATACGCAGTATTTT.

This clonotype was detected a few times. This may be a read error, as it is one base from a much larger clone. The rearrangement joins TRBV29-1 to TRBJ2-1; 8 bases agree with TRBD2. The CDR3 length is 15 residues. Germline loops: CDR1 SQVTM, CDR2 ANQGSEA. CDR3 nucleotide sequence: TGCAGCGTTGAATCCCCAGCGGGGGCGTTCAATGGGCAGTTCTTC. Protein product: CSVESPAGAFNGQFF.

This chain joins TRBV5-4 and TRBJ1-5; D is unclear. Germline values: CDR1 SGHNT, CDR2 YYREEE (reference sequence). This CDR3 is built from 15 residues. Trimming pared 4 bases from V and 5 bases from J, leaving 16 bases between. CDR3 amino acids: CASSIYRVRDQPQHF. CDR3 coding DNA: TGTGCCAGCAGCATCTACCGGGTCCGCGATCAGCCCCAGCATTTT.

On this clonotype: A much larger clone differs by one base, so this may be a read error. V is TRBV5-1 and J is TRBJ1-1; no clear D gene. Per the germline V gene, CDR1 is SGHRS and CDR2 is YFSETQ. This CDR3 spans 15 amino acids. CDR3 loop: CASSLAARMNTGAFF. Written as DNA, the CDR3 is TGCGCCAGCAGCTTGGCCGCCAGGATGAACACTGGAGCTTTCTTT. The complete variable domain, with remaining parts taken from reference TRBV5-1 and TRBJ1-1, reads KAGVTQTPRYLIKTRGQQVTLSCSPISGHRSVSWYQQTPGQGLQFLFEYFSETQRNKGNFPGRFSGRQFSNSRSEMNVSTLELGDSALYLCASSLAARMNTGAFFGQGTRLTVV.

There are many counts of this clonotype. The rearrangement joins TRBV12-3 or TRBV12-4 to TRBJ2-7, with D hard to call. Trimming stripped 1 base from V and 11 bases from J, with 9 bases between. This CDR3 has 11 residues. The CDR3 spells CASSLGVGEYF. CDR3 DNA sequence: TGTGCCAGCAGTTTAGGGGTTGGCGAGTACTTC.

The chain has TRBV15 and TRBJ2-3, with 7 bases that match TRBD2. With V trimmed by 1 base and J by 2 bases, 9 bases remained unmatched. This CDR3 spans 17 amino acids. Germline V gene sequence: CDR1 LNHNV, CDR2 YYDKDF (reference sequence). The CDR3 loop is CATSRAGRLAPTDTQYF. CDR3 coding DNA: TGTGCCACCAGCAGAGCCGGGCGACTAGCTCCCACAGATACGCAGTATTTT.

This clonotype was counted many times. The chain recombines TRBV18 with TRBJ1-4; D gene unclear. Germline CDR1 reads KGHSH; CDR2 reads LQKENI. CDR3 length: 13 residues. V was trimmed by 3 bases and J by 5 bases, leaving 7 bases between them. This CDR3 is CASSPASNEKLFF. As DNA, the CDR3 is TGTGCCAGCTCACCCGCTTCAAATGAAAAACTGTTTTTT.

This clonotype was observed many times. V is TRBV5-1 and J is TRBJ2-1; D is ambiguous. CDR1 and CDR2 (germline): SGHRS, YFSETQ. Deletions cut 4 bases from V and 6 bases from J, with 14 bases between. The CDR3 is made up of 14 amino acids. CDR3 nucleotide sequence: TGCGCCAGCAGCCTTTATAGGACGGGCAATGAGCAGTTCTTC. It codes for CASSLYRTGNEQFF.

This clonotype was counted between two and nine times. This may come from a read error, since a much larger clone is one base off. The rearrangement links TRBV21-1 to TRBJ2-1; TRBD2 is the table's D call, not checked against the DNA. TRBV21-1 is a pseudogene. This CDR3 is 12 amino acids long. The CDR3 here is CASSTGSNGQFF. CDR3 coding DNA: TGTGCCAGCAGCACGGGGAGCAATGGGCAGTTCTTC.

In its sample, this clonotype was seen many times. The CDR3 loop is CSVEGQDQETQYF. CDR3 DNA sequence: TGCAGCGTCGAGGGACAGGACCAAGAGACCCAGTACTTC. This chain connects TRBV29-1 to TRBJ2-5; 8 nucleotides line up with TRBD1. Losses at the gene ends were 6 bases for V and 0 bases for J; bases not matched to a gene: 3. Germline CDR1 SQVTM, CDR2 ANQGSEA. The CDR3 covers 13 residues. Full variable domain (remainder filled in from reference TRBV29-1 and TRBJ2-5): SAVISQKPSRDICQRGTSLTIQCQVDSQVTMMFWYRQQPGQSLTLIATANQGSEATYESGFVIDKFPISRPNLTFSTLTVSNMSPEDSSIYLCSVEGQDQETQYFGPGTRLLVL.